The clone carrying this T cell receptor (beta chain) came up a few times. The antigen is undetermined. The data belong to a study of T cells in Graves' hyperthyroidism and ophthalmopathy. Amplification of TCR beta CDR3 regions was performed using RNA transcripts as template. The HTBI primer set served for first-round RT-PCR of the TCR CDR3. TCRdb re-derived calls from the multiplex PCR reads in MiXCR, one entry per CDR3 protein. The sample records hundreds of thousands of distinct CDR3 sequences, under 25% being singletons. Study-wide points: A 13 V-J model separated ophthalmopathy from stable hyperthyroidism. Onset of ophthalmopathy came a median roughly 6.5 months after the model predicted it.

The CDR3 has 16 residues. Germline V lookup: CDR1 SNHLY, CDR2 FYNNEI. Losses at the gene ends were 1 base for V and 7 bases for J; bases not matched to a gene: 7. The origin of this receptor is a woman aged 70-85 years with Graves' ophthalmopathy. This chain connects TRBV2 to TRBJ2-2; 9 bases line up with TRBD1. Source material: blood. The CDR3: CASSEEGTGTIGELFF. The DNA for the CDR3 is TGTGCCAGCAGTGAAGAAGGGACAGGGACGATCGGGGAGCTGTTTTTT. Combining the CDR3 with reference TRBV2 and TRBJ2-2 gives the whole variable domain EPEVTQTPSHQVTQMGQEVILRCVPISNHLYFYWYRQILGQKVEFLVSFYNNEISEKSEIFDDQFSVERPDGSNFTLKIRSTKLEDSAMYFCASSEEGTGTIGELFFGEGSRLTVL.